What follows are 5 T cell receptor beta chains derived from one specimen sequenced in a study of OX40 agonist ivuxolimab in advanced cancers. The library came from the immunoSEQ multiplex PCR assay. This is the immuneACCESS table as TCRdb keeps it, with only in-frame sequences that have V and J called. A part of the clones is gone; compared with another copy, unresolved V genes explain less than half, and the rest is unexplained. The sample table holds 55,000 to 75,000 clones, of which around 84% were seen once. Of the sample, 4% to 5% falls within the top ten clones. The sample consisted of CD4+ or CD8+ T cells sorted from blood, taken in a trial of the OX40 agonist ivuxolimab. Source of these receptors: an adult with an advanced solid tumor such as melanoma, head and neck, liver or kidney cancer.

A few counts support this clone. The CDR3 loop is CAIARDASYEQYF. The CDR3 DNA sequence: TGTGCCATCGCCCGGGACGCCAGCTACGAGCAGTACTTC. This chain uses TRBV6-1 with TRBJ2-7; perhaps D is TRBD1 or TRBD2 (5 bases each). Germline CDR1 reads MNHNS; CDR2 reads SASEGT. This CDR3 is 13 amino acids long. V was clipped by 10 bases and J by 3 bases, with 16 bases between them.

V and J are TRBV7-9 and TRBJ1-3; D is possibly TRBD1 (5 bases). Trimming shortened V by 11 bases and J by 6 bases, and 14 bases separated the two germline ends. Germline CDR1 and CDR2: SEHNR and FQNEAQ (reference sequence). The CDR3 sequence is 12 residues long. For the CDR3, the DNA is TGTGCCGGGACCGGGGCCCAAAACACCATATATTTT. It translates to CAGTGAQNTIYF.

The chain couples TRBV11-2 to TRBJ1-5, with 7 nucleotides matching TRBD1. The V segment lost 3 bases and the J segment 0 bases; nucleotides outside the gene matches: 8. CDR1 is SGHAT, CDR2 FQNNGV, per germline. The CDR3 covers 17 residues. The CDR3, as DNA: TGTGCCAGCAGCTTTATACTCGGGACAGCTAGCAATCAGCCCCAGCATTTT. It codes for CASSFILGTASNQPQHF.

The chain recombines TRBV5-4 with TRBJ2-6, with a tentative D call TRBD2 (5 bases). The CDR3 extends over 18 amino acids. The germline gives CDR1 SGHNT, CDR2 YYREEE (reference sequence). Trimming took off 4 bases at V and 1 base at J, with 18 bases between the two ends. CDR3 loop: CASSPAARAPSGANVLTF. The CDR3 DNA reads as TGTGCCAGCAGCCCCGCCGCGAGGGCGCCTTCTGGGGCCAACGTCCTGACTTTC. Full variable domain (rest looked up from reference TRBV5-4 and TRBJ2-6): ETGVTQSPTHLIKTRGQQVTLRCSSQSGHNTVSWYQQALGQGPQFIFQYYREEENGRGNFPPRFSGLQFPNYSSELNVNALELDDSALYLCASSPAARAPSGANVLTFGAGSRLTVL.

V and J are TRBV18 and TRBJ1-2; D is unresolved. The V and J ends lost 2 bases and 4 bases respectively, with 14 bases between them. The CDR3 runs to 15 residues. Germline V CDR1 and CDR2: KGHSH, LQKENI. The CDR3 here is CASSPSSDGGYGYTF. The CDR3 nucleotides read TGTGCCAGCTCACCATCTTCGGACGGTGGCTATGGCTACACCTTC.